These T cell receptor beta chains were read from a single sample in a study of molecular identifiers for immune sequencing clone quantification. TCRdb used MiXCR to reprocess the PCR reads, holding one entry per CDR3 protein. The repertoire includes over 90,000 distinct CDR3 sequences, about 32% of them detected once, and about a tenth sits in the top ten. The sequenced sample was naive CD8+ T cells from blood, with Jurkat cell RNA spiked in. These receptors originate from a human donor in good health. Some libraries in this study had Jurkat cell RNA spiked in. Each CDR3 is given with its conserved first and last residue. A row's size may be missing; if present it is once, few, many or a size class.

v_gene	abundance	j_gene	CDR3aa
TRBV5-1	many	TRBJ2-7	CASSLQLAEPYEQYF
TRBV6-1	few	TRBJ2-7	CASSEQVIYEQYF
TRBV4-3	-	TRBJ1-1	CASSTSSSLGLNTEAFF
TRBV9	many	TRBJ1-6	CASSAQTGHSPLHF
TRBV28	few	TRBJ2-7	CASSPIEARSAGPAYEQYF
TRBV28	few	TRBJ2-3	CASSLGTSGRITDTQYF
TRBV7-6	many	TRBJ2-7	CASSLGGTGREQYF
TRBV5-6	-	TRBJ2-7	CASSFLGNTNEQYF
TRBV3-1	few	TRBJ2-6	CASSQDREDSGANVLTF
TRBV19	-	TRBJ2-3	CASSRDKESYADAQYF
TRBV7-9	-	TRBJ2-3	CASSSTSGTATQYF
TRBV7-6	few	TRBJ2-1	CASSLGLAGGDEQFF
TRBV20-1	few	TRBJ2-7	CSAPGQGYEQYF
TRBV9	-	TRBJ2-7	CASSPRLAPTYEQYF
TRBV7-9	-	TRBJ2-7	CASSFGTRSGEQYF
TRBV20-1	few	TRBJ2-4	CSARELAKNIQYF
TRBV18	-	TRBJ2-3	CASSLLAGCPTDTQYF
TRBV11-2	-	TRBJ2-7	CASSFRSGASYEQYF
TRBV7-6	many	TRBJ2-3	CASSSWGGGTDTQYF
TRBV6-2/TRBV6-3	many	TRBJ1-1	CASRRPNREEVTEAFF
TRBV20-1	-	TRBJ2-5	CSAREVAGGWFGETQYF
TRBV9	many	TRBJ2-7	CASSPSLEYEQYF
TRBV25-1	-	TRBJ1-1	CASSQGNQAFF
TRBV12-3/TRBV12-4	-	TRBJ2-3	CASSLSTSTDTQYF
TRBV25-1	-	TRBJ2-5	CASSEGHQRETQYF
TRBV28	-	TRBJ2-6	CASSLLGFSGANVLTF
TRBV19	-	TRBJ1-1	CASGTSDGGQHTEAFF
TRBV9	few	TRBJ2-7	CASSGDSSYEQYF